A single T cell receptor beta chain is shown here with its context. Antigen: not known. The sample comes from a study of CD8 T cells in ankylosing spondylitis. Libraries of TCR beta came from quantitative 5'-RACE with molecular barcodes. TCRdb ran MiXCR on the 5' RACE reads and lists one entry per CDR3 protein. The sample has about 250,000 distinct CDR3 sequences, around 32% seen once. CDR1 and CDR2 (germline): SQVTM, ANQGSEA. The CDR3 extends over 12 amino acids. V lost 3 bases and J 8 bases, leaving 11 bases between the germline ends. Study-level results: Characteristic, it appeared, of ankylosing spondylitis blood was a TCR beta motif of several highly homologous variants.

The sequenced sample was blood, either unsorted or a sorted T cell fraction (not recorded which). This TCR was recovered from a male donor with ankylosing spondylitis or in good health (not recorded which). V is TRBV29-1 and J is TRBJ2-1; D may correspond to TRBD1 or TRBD2 (5 bases each). For the CDR3, the DNA is TGCAGCGTTGACCTGGGACGCGATGAGCAGTTCTTC. Amino acids: CSVDLGRDEQFF.